A selection of T cell receptor beta chains follows, all from one sample in a study of cytomegalovirus exposure and HLA in healthy donors. Method: immunoSEQ multiplex PCR; TCRdb's copy keeps in-frame clones and lacks some. The sample has 200,000 to 250,000 clones; more than 75% are singletons. The specimen was PBMCs. These receptors were obtained from a woman aged 18-29 years in good health and CMV-seropositive. Both conserved end residues are part of each CDR3. A D gene is named only where the DNA matches it firmly. The size entry is marked missing in some rows and otherwise reads once, few, many or a size class.

d_gene,v_gene,abundance,j_gene,CDR3nt,CDR3aa
TRBD2,TRBV29-1,.,TRBJ2-1,TGCAGCGTTGAGGGACTAGCGGGAGGGAAATACAATGAGCAGTTCTTC,CSVEGLAGGKYNEQFF
.,TRBV5-4,.,TRBJ2-1,TGTGCCAGCAGCTTGTTCTCTAGCGACTACAATGAGCAGTTCTTC,CASSLFSSDYNEQFF
TRBD1,TRBV4-1,.,TRBJ2-7,TGCGCCAGCAGCCAAGAGACAGGGGCCCATATCTCCTACGAGCAGTACTTC,CASSQETGAHISYEQYF
.,TRBV7-9,once,TRBJ2-7,TGTGCCAGCAGCCTAACCTACGAGCAGTACTTC,CASSLTYEQYF
TRBD1,TRBV5-4,.,TRBJ2-5,TGTGCCAGCAGCTTGGGACAGGGGGCCTCCCAGGGGACCCAGTACTTC,CASSLGQGASQGTQYF
.,TRBV5-1,.,TRBJ1-3,TGCGCCAGCAGCCCAGGGAACTCTGGAAACACCATATATTTT,CASSPGNSGNTIYF
.,TRBV7-8,.,TRBJ1-1,TGTGCCAGCAGCTTATCCTCGGCGGACATGAACACTGAAGCTTTCTTT,CASSLSSADMNTEAFF
.,TRBV19,.,TRBJ1-1,TGTGCCAGTAGTTCAGCCGGGTCCCTGGGTACTGAAGCTTTCTTT,CASSSAGSLGTEAFF
.,TRBV2,.,TRBJ1-5,TGTGCCAGCAGGTTCTCCGCGGGGCAGCCCCAGCATTTT,CASRFSAGQPQHF
TRBD2,TRBV7-3,few,TRBJ2-3,TGTGCCAGCAGCTGGGGGGCGGGAGGAGGAACAGATACGCAGTATTTT,CASSWGAGGGTDTQYF
.,TRBV29-1,.,TRBJ2-7,TGCAGCGTTGTCCAAGACAGTTTAATCTACGAGCAGTACTTC,CSVVQDSLIYEQYF
.,TRBV11-2,few,TRBJ2-5,TGTGCCAGCAGCTTGGGGACTGTGGGACTGCCGTACTTC,CASSLGTVGLPYF
TRBD1,TRBV15,.,TRBJ2-7,TGTGCCACCAGCCCGGGACAGGGCCCCAGCTCCTACGAGCAGTACTTC,CATSPGQGPSSYEQYF
.,TRBV13,few,TRBJ2-7,TGTGCCAGCTCCGATGGCGGAGCGATCTACGAGCAGTACTTC,CASSDGGAIYEQYF
.,TRBV27,.,TRBJ2-2,TGTGCCAGCAGTTTCAGGGGTGGCGGGGAGCTGTTTTTT,CASSFRGGGELFF
.,TRBV28,.,TRBJ2-3,TGTGCCAGCAGTGCCCCGGCCAAGACAGGCACAGATACGCAGTATTTT,CASSAPAKTGTDTQYF
.,TRBV28,.,TRBJ2-5,TGTGCCAGCAGCCTAGGGGCCCGTCAAGAGACCCAGTACTTC,CASSLGARQETQYF
TRBD1,TRBV5-4,.,TRBJ1-2,TGTGCCAGCAGCACCTCCGGGACAGGGGGATATGGCTACACCTTC,CASSTSGTGGYGYTF
TRBD1,TRBV28,.,TRBJ2-6,TGTGCCAGCAGTTCCTGGGACAGTTTTTACTCTGGGGCCAACGTCCTGACTTTC,CASSSWDSFYSGANVLTF
TRBD1,TRBV28,.,TRBJ2-7,TGTGCCAGCAGTTTAATTCCCGGGACAGGGTCCTACGAGCAGTACTTC,CASSLIPGTGSYEQYF